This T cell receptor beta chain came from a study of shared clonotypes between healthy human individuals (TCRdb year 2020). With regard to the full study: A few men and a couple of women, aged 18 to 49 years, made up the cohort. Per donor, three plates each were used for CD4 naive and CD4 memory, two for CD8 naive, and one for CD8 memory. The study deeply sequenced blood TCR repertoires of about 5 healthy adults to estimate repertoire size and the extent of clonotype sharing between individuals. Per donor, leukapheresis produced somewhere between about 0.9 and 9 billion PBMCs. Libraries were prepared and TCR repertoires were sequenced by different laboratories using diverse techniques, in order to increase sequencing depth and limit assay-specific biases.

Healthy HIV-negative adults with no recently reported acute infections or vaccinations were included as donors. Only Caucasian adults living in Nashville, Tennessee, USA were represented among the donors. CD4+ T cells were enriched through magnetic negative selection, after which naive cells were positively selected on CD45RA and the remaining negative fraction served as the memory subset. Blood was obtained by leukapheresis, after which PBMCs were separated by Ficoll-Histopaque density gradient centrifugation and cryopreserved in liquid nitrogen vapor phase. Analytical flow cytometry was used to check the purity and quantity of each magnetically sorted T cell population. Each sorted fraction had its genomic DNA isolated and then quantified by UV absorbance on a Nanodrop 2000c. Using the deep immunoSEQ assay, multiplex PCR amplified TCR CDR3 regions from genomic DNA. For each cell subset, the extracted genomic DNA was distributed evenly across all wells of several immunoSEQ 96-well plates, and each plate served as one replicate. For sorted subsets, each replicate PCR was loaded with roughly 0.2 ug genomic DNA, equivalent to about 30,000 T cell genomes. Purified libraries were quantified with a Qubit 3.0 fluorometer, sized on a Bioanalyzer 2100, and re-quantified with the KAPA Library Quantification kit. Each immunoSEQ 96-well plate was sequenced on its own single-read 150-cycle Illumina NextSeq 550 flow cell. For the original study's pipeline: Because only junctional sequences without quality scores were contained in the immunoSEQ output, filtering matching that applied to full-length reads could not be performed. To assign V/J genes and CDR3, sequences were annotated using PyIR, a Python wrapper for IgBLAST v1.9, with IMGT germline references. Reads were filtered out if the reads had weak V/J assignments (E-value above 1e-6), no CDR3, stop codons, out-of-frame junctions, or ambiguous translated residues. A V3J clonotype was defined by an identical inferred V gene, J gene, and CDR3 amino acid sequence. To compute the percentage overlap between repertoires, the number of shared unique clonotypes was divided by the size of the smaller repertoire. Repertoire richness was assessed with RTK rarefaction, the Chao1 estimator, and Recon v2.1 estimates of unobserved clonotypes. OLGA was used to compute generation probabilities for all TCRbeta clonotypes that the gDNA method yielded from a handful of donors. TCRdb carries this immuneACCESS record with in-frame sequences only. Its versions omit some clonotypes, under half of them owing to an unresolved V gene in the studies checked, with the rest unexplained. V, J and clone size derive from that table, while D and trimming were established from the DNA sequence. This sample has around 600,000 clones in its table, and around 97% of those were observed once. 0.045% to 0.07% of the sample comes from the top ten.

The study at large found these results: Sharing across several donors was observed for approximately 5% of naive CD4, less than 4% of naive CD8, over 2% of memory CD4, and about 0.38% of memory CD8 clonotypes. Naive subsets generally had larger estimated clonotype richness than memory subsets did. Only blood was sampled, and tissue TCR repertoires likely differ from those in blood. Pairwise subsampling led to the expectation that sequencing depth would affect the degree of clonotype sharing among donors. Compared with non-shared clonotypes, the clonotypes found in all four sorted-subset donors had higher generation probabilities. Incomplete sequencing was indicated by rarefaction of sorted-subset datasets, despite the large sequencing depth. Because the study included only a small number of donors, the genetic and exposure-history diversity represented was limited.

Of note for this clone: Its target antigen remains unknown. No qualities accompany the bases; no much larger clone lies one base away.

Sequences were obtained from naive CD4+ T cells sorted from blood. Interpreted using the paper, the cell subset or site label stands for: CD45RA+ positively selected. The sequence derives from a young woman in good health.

The CDR3 protein: CAWSTSAGHEQFF. The nucleotide sequence is TGTGCCTGGAGTACTAGCGCGGGTCATGAGCAGTTCTTC. The rearranged chain carries TRBV30 and TRBJ2-1; 7 junctional bases match TRBD2. The germline V gene encodes CDR1 GTSNPN and CDR2 SVGIG (reference sequence). The CDR3 spans 13 residues, from the cysteine through the phenylalanine. CDR3 DNA only is kept here, 39 bases in frame from base 1. Unmatched junction bases come to 6, with V trimmed by 2 bases and J by 8 bases.